This T cell receptor (beta chain) was recorded in a study of T cell responses to AZD1222 COVID-19 vaccine. Overall study findings and caveats: Spike regions recognized by vaccine-associated CD4 TCRs spanned the protein, led by 160-218 and 743-854. Vaccination with two AZD1222 doses was followed by a rise in Spike-specific TCR breadth and depth.

The data were produced by immunoSEQ multiplex PCR, yet TCRdb's version contains in-frame clones alone and is incomplete. This table holds approximately 140,000 clones, nearly 90% found once. Regarding this clone: Its antigen is not identified.

The sequence was obtained from an adult in good health. Sequenced material: peripheral blood, taken on day 0 of AZD1222 vaccination.

CDR3 protein: CASSPSGGEQYF. In nucleotides, the CDR3 is TGTGCCAGCTCACCATCGGGAGGCGAGCAGTACTTC. The V and J genes are TRBV18 and TRBJ2-7; the match to TRBD2 covers 7 bases. CDR3 size: 12 residues. Germline values: CDR1 KGHSH, CDR2 LQKENI. After removal of 2 bases from V and 6 bases from J, the junction contained 1 base not matched to a gene.